These T cell receptor beta chains were read from a single sample in a study of cytomegalovirus exposure and HLA in healthy donors. Repertoires were generated with immunoSEQ multiplex PCR, while TCRdb's copy carries only in-frame clones and drops some. The data show approximately 130,000 clones, roughly four fifths seen once. Sequencing was carried out using PBMCs. These receptors all come from a man aged 25 to 40 in good health and CMV-seronegative. Each CDR3 is given with its conserved first and last residue. The order of the fields is V gene, J gene, D gene, clone size, CDR3 protein, CDR3 DNA. D genes are given only for firm matches. Clone size, where shown, is once, few, many, or a class for clones that have expanded.

>TRBV4-1|TRBJ1-2|-|-
CASSQRGVSKYGYTF
TGCGCCAGCAGCCAACGGGGGGTTAGTAAATATGGCTACACCTTC
>TRBV6-5|TRBJ1-5|-|-
CASSLLQGYQPQHF
TGTGCCAGCAGTTTACTCCAGGGGTATCAGCCCCAGCATTTT
>TRBV9|TRBJ1-2|-|-
CASSVADGQVAFYGYTF
TGTGCCAGCAGCGTAGCGGATGGGCAGGTCGCTTTTTATGGCTACACCTTC
>TRBV20-1|TRBJ1-1|-|-
CSASGRIEAFF
TGCAGTGCTAGCGGCAGGATCGAAGCTTTCTTT
>TRBV7-3|TRBJ1-2|-|few
CASSPDKNYGYTF
TGTGCCAGCAGCCCGGACAAGAACTATGGCTACACCTTC
>TRBV7-9|TRBJ2-7|TRBD2|-
CATLLAGDYEQYF
TGTGCCACCCTACTAGCGGGGGACTACGAGCAGTACTTC
>TRBV29-1|TRBJ2-3|-|once
CSARTGQLSTDTQYF
TGCAGCGCCAGAACAGGACAGCTTAGCACAGATACGCAGTATTTT
>TRBV7-2|TRBJ2-7|-|once
CASSPTPRPGGGVSEQYF
TGTGCCAGCAGCCCCACTCCCCGACCGGGGGGCGGGGTATCCGAGCAGTACTTC
>TRBV5-1|TRBJ2-5|-|-
CASSLEGRGKETQYF
TGCGCCAGCAGCTTGGAAGGCAGGGGAAAAGAGACCCAGTACTTC
>TRBV28|TRBJ2-1|-|-
CASTRTGRGEQFF
TGTGCCAGCACCCGGACAGGGAGGGGTGAGCAGTTCTTC
>TRBV9|TRBJ2-3|TRBD2|-
CASSVDGLAGTDTQYF
TGTGCCAGCAGCGTAGATGGACTAGCGGGCACAGATACGCAGTATTTT
>TRBV4-1|TRBJ1-2|-|-
CASSQDLSAVGYTF
TGCGCCAGCAGCCAAGATCTCAGTGCCGTGGGCTACACCTTC
>TRBV6-5|TRBJ1-5|-|-
CASSYSMQGNQPQHF
TGTGCCAGCAGTTACTCGATGCAGGGTAATCAGCCCCAGCATTTT
>TRBV6-5|TRBJ1-1|-|few
CASSYRVNTEAFF
TGTGCCAGCAGTTATCGGGTGAACACTGAAGCTTTCTTT
>TRBV5-1|TRBJ1-5|TRBD1|-
CASSLQGTSNQPQHF
TGCGCCAGCAGCTTACAGGGGACCAGCAATCAGCCCCAGCATTTT
>TRBV6-1|TRBJ1-2|-|-
CASSDLVGYTF
TGTGCCAGCAGTGATCTAGTGGGCTACACCTTC
>TRBV4-1|TRBJ2-2|TRBD1|few
CASSQEASGGTGELFF
TGCGCCAGCAGCCAAGAGGCGTCAGGGGGCACCGGGGAGCTGTTTTTT
>TRBV2|TRBJ2-5|TRBD2|few
CASSVGSSGGSETQYF
TGTGCCAGCAGTGTGGGAAGTAGCGGGGGATCGGAGACCCAGTACTTC
>TRBV5-1|TRBJ2-1|-|-
CASSFLASNEQFF
TGCGCCAGCAGCTTTCTAGCCTCCAATGAGCAGTTCTTC
>TRBV19|TRBJ2-7|TRBD2|-
CASSTRQTTSAAYEQYF
TGTGCCAGTAGTACCCGACAAACGACTAGCGCCGCCTACGAGCAGTACTTC
>TRBV25-1|TRBJ2-7|TRBD2|few
CASSEFGSGSSEQYF
TGTGCCAGCAGTGAATTTGGTAGCGGGAGTAGCGAGCAGTACTTC
>TRBV6-5|TRBJ1-2|-|-
CASSGVYGYTF
TGTGCCAGCTCGGGAGTGTACGGCTACACCTTC
>TRBV18|TRBJ2-7|TRBD1|-
CASSLGTGSYEQYF
TGTGCCAGCTCACTGGGGACAGGGTCCTACGAGCAGTACTTC
>TRBV7-9|TRBJ2-3|TRBD1|once
CASSDRGWGTDTQYF
TGTGCCAGCAGTGACAGGGGATGGGGCACAGATACGCAGTATTTT
>TRBV5-1|TRBJ2-7|TRBD2|-
CASSLASGTIYEQYF
TGCGCCAGCAGCTTGGCTAGCGGGACAATCTACGAGCAGTACTTC
>TRBV15|TRBJ1-5|-|-
CATSRELDQPQHF
TGTGCCACCAGCAGAGAACTAGATCAGCCCCAGCATTTT
>TRBV6-5|TRBJ1-2|-|-
CASRSPYGYTF
TGTGCCAGCAGGAGTCCTTATGGCTACACCTTC
>TRBV7-6|TRBJ2-2|-|-
CASSLAPSGDTGELFF
TGTGCCAGCAGCTTAGCTCCCAGCGGAGACACCGGGGAGCTGTTTTTT
>TRBV7-9|TRBJ1-5|-|-
CASSPDGNSNQPQHF
TGTGCCAGCAGCCCCGACGGGAATAGCAATCAGCCCCAGCATTTT
>TRBV10-2|TRBJ2-5|TRBD1|-
CASSEFPPQGGETQYF
TGCGCCAGCAGTGAGTTTCCTCCACAGGGGGGAGAGACCCAGTACTTC
>TRBV30|TRBJ2-2|TRBD2|-
CAWSWGLAGGPSAGELFF
TGTGCCTGGAGTTGGGGACTAGCGGGAGGGCCTTCCGCCGGGGAGCTGTTTTTT
>TRBV9|TRBJ2-1|TRBD1|-
CASSVEGQGAFNEQFF
TGTGCCAGCAGCGTAGAGGGACAGGGGGCATTCAATGAGCAGTTCTTC
>TRBV28|TRBJ2-2|TRBD1|-
CASSSQDRGIGELFF
TGTGCCAGCAGTTCACAAGACAGGGGAATTGGGGAGCTGTTTTTT
>TRBV2|TRBJ1-1|-|-
CASSVAGPYTEAFF
TGTGCCAGCAGTGTGGCAGGCCCCTACACTGAAGCTTTCTTT
>TRBV6-6|TRBJ2-7|-|-
CASSYLQGSYEQYF
TGTGCCAGCAGTTACTTGCAGGGCTCCTACGAGCAGTACTTC
>TRBV7-2|TRBJ2-7|TRBD1|-
CASSYIGQGFGDEQYF
TGTGCCAGCAGCTACATCGGACAGGGCTTCGGCGACGAGCAGTACTTC
>TRBV5-1|TRBJ2-7|TRBD2|-
CASSSDPPGLAPEQYF
TGCGCCAGCAGCTCGGATCCTCCGGGACTAGCTCCCGAGCAGTACTTC
>TRBV27|TRBJ2-7|TRBD2|-
CASSFSPSGRIYEQYF
TGTGCCAGCAGTTTTTCCCCTAGCGGGAGAATCTACGAGCAGTACTTC
>TRBV6-5|TRBJ2-5|-|-
CASSYSGQGPETQYF
TGTGCCAGCAGTTACTCCGGCCAGGGTCCAGAGACCCAGTACTTC
>TRBV15|TRBJ2-3|TRBD2|-
CATSTRPGLAGGSTDTQYF
TGTGCCACCAGCACACGACCGGGACTAGCGGGAGGAAGCACAGATACGCAGTATTTT
>TRBV7-2|TRBJ2-1|TRBD2|few
CASSLGTSGRWVDEQFF
TGTGCCAGCAGCCTAGGGACTAGCGGGAGGTGGGTCGATGAGCAGTTCTTC
>TRBV6-1|TRBJ2-2|-|-
CASSESRRTMNTGELFF
TGTGCCAGCAGTGAATCTCGACGGACTATGAACACCGGGGAGCTGTTTTTT